The clone carrying this T cell receptor beta chain was observed a single time. The sample belongs to a study of control samples from healthy donors and cancer patients. The repertoire was sequenced with immunoSEQ multiplex PCR; TCRdb's copy has only in-frame clones and lacks some. This table has 150,000 to 200,000 clones, almost 90% appearing once. Trimming shortened V by 7 bases and J by 1 base, and 16 bases separated the two germline ends. From germline, CDR1 is MNHEY and CDR2 SVGAGI. The CDR3 contains 15 residues. The TCR comes from a young man in good health. The sequenced sample was blood. The genes are TRBV6-5 and TRBJ1-1; maybe TRBD1 (6 bases). CDR3 amino acids: CASKVRQDGNTEAFF. CDR3 nucleotide sequence: TGTGCCAGCAAAGTCAGACAGGACGGGAACACTGAAGCTTTCTTT.